This T cell receptor (beta chain) was sequenced for a study of cytomegalovirus exposure and HLA in healthy donors. The study's findings and limits: The majority of TCR sequences were rare, yet some public TCRs appeared in many donors. Per published accounts, TCR beta sequences correctly predicted the HLA-A and HLA-B alleles of most subjects.

Of note for this clone: Its target is unknown.

PCR primers comprised 60 Vbeta and 13 Jbeta primers. Profiling relied on immunoSEQ multiplex PCR, and the TCRdb table lists in-frame clones only, not all of them. Among approximately 120,000 clones listed, over 60% were seen once. Every donor was a healthy person donating bone marrow. Sequencing was carried out using PBMCs. This receptor was identified in a female donor in good health and CMV-seronegative.

The CDR3: CASSGGASWGPQETQYF. The CDR3 nucleotides read TGCGCCAGCAGCGGGGGGGCCTCTTGGGGGCCCCAAGAGACCCAGTACTTC. The chain combines TRBV5-1 with TRBJ2-5; D might be TRBD2 (7 bases). In germline, CDR1 is SGHRS, CDR2 YFSETQ. Trimming removed 4 bases at V and 1 base at J, with 20 bases between. The CDR3 sequence is 17 residues long.